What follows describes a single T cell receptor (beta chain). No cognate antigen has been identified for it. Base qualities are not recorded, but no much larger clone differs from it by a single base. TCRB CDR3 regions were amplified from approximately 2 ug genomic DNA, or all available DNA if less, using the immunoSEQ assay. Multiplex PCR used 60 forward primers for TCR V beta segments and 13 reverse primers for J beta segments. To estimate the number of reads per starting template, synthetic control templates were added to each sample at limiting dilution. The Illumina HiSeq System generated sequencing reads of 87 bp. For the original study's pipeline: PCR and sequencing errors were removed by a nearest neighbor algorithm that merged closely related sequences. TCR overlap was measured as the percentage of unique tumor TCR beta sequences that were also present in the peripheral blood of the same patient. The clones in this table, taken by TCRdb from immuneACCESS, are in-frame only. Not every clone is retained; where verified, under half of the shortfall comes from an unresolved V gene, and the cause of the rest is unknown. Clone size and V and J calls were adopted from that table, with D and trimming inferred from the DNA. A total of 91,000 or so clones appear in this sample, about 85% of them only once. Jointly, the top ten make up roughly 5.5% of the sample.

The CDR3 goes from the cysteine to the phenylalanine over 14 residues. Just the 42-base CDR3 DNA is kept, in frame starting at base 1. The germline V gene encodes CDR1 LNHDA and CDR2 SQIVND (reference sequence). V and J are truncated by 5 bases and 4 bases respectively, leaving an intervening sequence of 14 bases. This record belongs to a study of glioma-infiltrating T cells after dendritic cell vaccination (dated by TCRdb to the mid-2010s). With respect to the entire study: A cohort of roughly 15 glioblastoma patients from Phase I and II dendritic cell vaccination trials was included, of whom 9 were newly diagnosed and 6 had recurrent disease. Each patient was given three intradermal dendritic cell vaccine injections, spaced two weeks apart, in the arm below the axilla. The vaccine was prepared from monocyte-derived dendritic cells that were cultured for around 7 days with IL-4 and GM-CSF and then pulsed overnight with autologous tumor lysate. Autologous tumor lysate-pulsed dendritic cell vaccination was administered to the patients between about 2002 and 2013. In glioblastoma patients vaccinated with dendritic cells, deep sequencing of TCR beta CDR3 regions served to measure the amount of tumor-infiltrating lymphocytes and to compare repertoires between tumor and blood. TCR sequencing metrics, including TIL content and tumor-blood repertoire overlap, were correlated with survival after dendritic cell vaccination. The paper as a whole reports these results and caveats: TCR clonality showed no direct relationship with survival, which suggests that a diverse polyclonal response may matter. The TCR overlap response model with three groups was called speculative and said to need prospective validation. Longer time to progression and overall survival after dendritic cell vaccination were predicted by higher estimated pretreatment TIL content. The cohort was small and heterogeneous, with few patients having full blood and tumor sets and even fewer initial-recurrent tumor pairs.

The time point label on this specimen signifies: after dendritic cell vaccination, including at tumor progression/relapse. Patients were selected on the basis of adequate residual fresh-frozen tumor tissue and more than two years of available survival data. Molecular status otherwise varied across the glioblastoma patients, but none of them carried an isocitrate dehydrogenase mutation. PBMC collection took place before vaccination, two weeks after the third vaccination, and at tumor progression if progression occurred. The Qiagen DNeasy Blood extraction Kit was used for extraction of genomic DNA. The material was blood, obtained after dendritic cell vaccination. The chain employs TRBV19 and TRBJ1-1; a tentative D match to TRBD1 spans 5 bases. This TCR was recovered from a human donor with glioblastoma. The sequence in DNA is TGTGCCAGTAGTCATCCGGGACTGAGCACTGAAGCTTTCTTT. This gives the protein CASSHPGLSTEAFF.